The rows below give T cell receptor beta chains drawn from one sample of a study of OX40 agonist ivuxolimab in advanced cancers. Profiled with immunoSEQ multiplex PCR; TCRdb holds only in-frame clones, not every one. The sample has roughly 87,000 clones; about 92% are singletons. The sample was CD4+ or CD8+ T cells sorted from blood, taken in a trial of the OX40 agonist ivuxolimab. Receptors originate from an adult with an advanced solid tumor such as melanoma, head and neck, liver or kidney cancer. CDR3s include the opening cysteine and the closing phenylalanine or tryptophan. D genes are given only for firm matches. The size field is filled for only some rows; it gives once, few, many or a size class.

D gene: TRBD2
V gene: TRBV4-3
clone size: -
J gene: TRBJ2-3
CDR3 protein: CASSQVVGLAGVTDTQYF
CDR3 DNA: TGCGCCAGCAGCCAAGTCGTAGGACTAGCGGGGGTCACAGATACGCAGTATTTT

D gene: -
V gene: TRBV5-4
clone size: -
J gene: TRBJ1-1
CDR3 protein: CASSLVQGSNTEAFF
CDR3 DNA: TGTGCCAGCAGCTTGGTGCAGGGGTCGAACACTGAAGCTTTCTTT

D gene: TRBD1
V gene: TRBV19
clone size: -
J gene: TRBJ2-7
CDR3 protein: CASSPQGFSYEQYF
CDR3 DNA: TGTGCCAGTAGTCCACAGGGGTTCTCCTACGAGCAGTACTTC

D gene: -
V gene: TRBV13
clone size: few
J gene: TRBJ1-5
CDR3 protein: CASSWGSNQPQHF
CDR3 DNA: TGTGCCAGCAGCTGGGGCAGCAATCAGCCCCAGCATTTT

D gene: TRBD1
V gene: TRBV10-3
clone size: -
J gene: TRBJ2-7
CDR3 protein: CAIREALEGGSEQYF
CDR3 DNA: TGTGCCATCAGGGAAGCTCTGGAAGGGGGCTCCGAGCAGTACTTC

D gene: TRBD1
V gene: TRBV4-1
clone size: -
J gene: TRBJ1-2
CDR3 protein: CASSQESTGLYGYTF
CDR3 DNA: TGCGCCAGCAGCCAAGAGTCGACAGGGCTCTATGGCTACACCTTC

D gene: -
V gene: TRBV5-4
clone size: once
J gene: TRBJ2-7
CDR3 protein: CASSLASYEQYF
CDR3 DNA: TGTGCCAGCAGCTTAGCCTCCTACGAGCAGTACTTC

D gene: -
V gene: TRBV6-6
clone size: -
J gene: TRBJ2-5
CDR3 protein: CASSYLGPETQYF
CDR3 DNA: TGTGCCAGCAGTTATTTGGGCCCAGAGACCCAGTACTTC

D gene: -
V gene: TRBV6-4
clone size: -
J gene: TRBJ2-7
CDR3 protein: CASSATQGSYEQYF
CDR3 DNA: TGTGCCAGCAGTGCCACCCAGGGTTCCTACGAGCAGTACTTC

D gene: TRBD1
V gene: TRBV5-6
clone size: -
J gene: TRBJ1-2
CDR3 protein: CASSQGQSNYGYTF
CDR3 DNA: TGTGCCAGCAGCCAGGGACAGTCAAACTATGGCTACACCTTC

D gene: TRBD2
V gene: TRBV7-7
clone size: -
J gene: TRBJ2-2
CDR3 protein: CASQAGEYTGELFF
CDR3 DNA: TGTGCCAGCCAAGCGGGGGAGTACACCGGGGAGCTGTTTTTT

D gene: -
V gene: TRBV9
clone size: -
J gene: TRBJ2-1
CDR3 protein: CASSVVGRGWDEQFF
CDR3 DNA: TGTGCCAGCAGCGTAGTAGGTAGGGGGTGGGATGAGCAGTTCTTC

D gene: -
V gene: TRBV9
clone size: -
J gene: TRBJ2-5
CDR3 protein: CASSVAGGETQYF
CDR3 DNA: TGTGCCAGCAGCGTAGCTGGCGGAGAGACCCAGTACTTC

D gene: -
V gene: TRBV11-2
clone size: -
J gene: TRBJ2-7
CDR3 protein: CASSLVSGDYEQYF
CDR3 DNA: TGTGCCAGCAGCTTAGTGTCTGGGGACTACGAGCAGTACTTC

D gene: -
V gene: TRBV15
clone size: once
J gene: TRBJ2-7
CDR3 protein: CATSRGMYRDDEQYF
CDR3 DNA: TGTGCCACCAGCAGAGGAATGTACAGGGACGACGAGCAGTACTTC

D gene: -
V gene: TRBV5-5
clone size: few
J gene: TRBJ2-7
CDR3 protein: CASSLDRESYEQYF
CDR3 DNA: TGTGCCAGCAGCTTGGACAGGGAATCCTACGAGCAGTACTTC

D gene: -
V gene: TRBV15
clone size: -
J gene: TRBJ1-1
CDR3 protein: CATSRDRAGSTEAFF
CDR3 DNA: TGTGCCACCAGCAGAGATCGGGCAGGGAGCACTGAAGCTTTCTTT

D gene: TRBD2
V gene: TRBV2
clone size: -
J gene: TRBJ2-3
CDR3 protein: CASSESASGGADTQYF
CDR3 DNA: TGTGCCAGCAGTGAATCGGCTAGCGGGGGCGCAGATACGCAGTATTTT

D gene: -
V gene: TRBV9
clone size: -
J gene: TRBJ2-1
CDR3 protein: CASSEVLGGSSYNEQFF
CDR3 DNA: TGTGCCAGCAGCGAGGTTTTAGGGGGGAGCTCCTACAATGAGCAGTTCTTC

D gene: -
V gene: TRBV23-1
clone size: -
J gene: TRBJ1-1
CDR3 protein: CASSQEKCPRGRADMNTEAFF
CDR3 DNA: TGCGCCAGCAGTCAAGAGAAATGCCCCCGGGGCAGGGCAGACATGAACACTGAAGCTTTCTTT

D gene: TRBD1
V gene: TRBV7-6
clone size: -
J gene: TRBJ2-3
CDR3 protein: CASMTGYTDTQYF
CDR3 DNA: TGTGCCAGCATGACAGGGTACACAGATACGCAGTATTTT

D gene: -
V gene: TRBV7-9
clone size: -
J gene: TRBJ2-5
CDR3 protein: CASSLVGRALLRETQYF
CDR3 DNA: TGTGCCAGCAGCTTAGTCGGCAGGGCGCTTTTGAGAGAGACCCAGTACTTC

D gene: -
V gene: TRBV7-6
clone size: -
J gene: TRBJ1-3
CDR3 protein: CASSPSGEAGNTIYF
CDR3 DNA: TGTGCCAGCAGCCCCTCGGGGGAGGCTGGAAACACCATATATTTT

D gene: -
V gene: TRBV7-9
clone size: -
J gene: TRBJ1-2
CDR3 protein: CASTLTGGSYGYTF
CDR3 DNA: TGTGCCAGCACCCTGACGGGGGGTAGCTATGGCTACACCTTC

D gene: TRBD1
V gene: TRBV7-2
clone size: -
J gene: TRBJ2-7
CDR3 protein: CASSLEGGQGAYEQYF
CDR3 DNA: TGTGCCAGCAGCTTAGAAGGAGGACAGGGCGCCTACGAGCAGTACTTC

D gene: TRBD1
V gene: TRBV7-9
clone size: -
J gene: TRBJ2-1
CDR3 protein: CASSPRTGARDNEQFF
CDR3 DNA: TGTGCCAGCAGCCCGAGGACAGGGGCGAGAGACAATGAGCAGTTCTTC

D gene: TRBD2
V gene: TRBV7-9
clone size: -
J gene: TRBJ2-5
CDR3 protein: CASSDGLVGTQYF
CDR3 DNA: TGTGCCAGCAGCGATGGACTAGTCGGGACCCAGTACTTC

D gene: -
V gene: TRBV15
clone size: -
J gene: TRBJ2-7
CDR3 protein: CATTSGPPSYEQYF
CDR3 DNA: TGTGCCACCACCTCAGGCCCGCCCTCCTACGAGCAGTACTTC

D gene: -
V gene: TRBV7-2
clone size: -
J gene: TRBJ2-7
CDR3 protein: CASSLGQIVYEQYF
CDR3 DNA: TGTGCCAGCAGCTTAGGACAAATAGTCTACGAGCAGTACTTC

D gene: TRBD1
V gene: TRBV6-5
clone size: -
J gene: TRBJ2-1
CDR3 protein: CASSLTGGTNNEQFF
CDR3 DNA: TGTGCCAGCAGCCTTACAGGGGGTACAAACAATGAGCAGTTCTTC

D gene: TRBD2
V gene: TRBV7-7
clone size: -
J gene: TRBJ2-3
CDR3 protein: CASSWTSGGTDTQYF
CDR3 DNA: TGTGCTAGCAGCTGGACTAGCGGGGGCACAGATACGCAGTATTTT

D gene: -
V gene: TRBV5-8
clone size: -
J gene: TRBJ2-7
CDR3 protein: CASSPNGHEQYF
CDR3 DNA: TGTGCCAGCAGCCCCAACGGGCACGAGCAGTACTTC

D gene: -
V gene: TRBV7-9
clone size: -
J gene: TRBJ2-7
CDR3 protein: CASSLYRESSYEQYF
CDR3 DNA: TGTGCCAGCAGCTTATACAGGGAGAGCTCCTACGAGCAGTACTTC

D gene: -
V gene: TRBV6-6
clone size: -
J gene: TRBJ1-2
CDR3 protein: CASSPPWAVNYGYTF
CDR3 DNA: TGTGCCAGCAGTCCACCCTGGGCGGTTAACTATGGCTACACCTTC

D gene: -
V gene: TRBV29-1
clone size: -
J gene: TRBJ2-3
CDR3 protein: CSVATGRGITDTQYF
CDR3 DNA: TGCAGCGTGGCTACGGGCAGGGGTATAACAGATACGCAGTATTTT

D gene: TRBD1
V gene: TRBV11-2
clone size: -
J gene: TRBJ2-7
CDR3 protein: CASSLQGAVYEQYF
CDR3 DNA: TGTGCCAGCAGCTTACAGGGGGCGGTCTACGAGCAGTACTTC

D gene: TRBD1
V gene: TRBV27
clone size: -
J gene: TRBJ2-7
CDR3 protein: CASRPTGAVDEQYF
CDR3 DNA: TGTGCCAGCAGACCCACAGGGGCAGTCGACGAGCAGTACTTC

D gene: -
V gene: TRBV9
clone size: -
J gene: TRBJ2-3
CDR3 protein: CASSVESRSLTDTQYF
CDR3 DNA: TGTGCCAGCAGCGTGGAATCACGGAGCTTAACAGATACGCAGTATTTT

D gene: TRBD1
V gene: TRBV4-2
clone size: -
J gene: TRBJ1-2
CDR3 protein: CASSHPGQGLNYGYTF
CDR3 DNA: TGTGCCAGCAGCCACCCCGGACAGGGGCTTAACTATGGCTACACCTTC

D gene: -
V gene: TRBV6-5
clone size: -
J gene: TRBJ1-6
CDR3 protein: CASNDRSGNSPLHF
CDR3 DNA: TGTGCCAGCAACGACCGCTCGGGGAATTCACCCCTCCACTTT

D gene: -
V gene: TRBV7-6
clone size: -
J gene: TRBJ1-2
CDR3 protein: CASSLNPGLAYGYTF
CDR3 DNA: TGTGCCAGCAGCCTCAACCCAGGGTTGGCCTATGGCTACACCTTC

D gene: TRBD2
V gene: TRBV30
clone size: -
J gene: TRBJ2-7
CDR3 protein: CAWSPAGGGQYF
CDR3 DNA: TGTGCCTGGAGTCCGGCGGGGGGAGGGCAGTACTTC

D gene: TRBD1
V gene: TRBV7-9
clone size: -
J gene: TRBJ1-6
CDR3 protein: CASSFDVGDRSSYNSPLHF
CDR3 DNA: TGTGCCAGCAGCTTCGACGTCGGGGACAGGAGCTCCTATAATTCACCCCTCCACTTT

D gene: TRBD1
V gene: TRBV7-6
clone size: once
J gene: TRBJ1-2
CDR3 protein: CASSLTTGGYNYEGYTF
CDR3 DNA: TGTGCCAGCAGCTTAACTACAGGGGGATATAACTATGAGGGCTACACCTTC

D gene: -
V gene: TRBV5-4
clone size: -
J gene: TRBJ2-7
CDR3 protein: CASSLGGFEQYF
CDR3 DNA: TGTGCCAGCAGCTTGGGTGGGTTCGAGCAGTACTTC